The rows below give T cell receptor beta chains drawn from one sample of a study of CD8 T cells in Susac syndrome. TCRdb analysed the immunoSEQ multiplex PCR reads with MiXCR anew, one entry per CDR3 protein. The table has under 250,000 distinct CDR3 sequences, approximately 94% seen once; the top ten hold 0.15%. The sample taken for sequencing was CD4+ T cells from PBMCs. Source of these receptors: a human donor with Susac syndrome. CDR3s include the opening cysteine and the closing phenylalanine or tryptophan. A D gene is named only where the DNA matches it firmly. Size values are once, few and many counts, or a class for expanded clones, and some rows have none.

v_gene: TRBV2
abundance: .
j_gene: TRBJ1-4
d_gene: .
CDR3aa: CASSARGGGNEKLFF
CDR3nt: TGTGCCAGCAGTGCCCGTGGAGGGGGGAATGAAAAACTGTTTTTT

v_gene: TRBV29-1
abundance: once
j_gene: TRBJ2-2
d_gene: TRBD2
CDR3aa: CSARAGTSGFAGELFF
CDR3nt: TGCAGCGCCCGGGCTGGGACTAGCGGGTTTGCCGGGGAGCTGTTTTTT

v_gene: TRBV5-1
abundance: .
j_gene: TRBJ2-1
d_gene: TRBD2
CDR3aa: CASSWPASRGDEQFF
CDR3nt: TGCGCCAGCAGCTGGCCAGCGTCGCGGGGGGATGAGCAGTTCTTC

v_gene: TRBV5-1
abundance: once
j_gene: TRBJ2-7
d_gene: .
CDR3aa: CASSQERRTSYEQYF
CDR3nt: TGCGCCAGCAGCCAAGAGAGGCGGACCTCTTACGAGCAGTACTTC

v_gene: TRBV6-2/TRBV6-3
abundance: .
j_gene: TRBJ2-3
d_gene: TRBD2
CDR3aa: CASTTSGGPTDTQYF
CDR3nt: TGTGCCAGCACTACTAGCGGGGGCCCCACAGATACGCAGTATTTT

v_gene: TRBV7-2
abundance: .
j_gene: TRBJ1-2
d_gene: .
CDR3aa: CASSLRGYTF
CDR3nt: TGTGCCAGCAGCTTAAGAGGCTACACCTTC

v_gene: TRBV5-1
abundance: .
j_gene: TRBJ1-1
d_gene: .
CDR3aa: CASRWGKGSSEAFF
CDR3nt: TGCGCCAGCAGGTGGGGAAAAGGGAGCTCTGAAGCTTTCTTT

v_gene: TRBV12-3/TRBV12-4
abundance: .
j_gene: TRBJ1-2
d_gene: .
CDR3aa: CASFRMGGYGYTF
CDR3nt: TGTGCCAGCTTTCGGATGGGAGGCTATGGCTACACCTTC

v_gene: TRBV5-4
abundance: .
j_gene: TRBJ2-2
d_gene: .
CDR3aa: CASSLLATGELFF
CDR3nt: TGTGCCAGCAGCTTGTTGGCCACCGGGGAGCTGTTTTTT

v_gene: TRBV25-1
abundance: .
j_gene: TRBJ2-5
d_gene: .
CDR3aa: CASSEVIGLVETKYF
CDR3nt: TGTGCCAGCAGTGAAGTCATCGGCCTCGTAGAGACCAAGTACTTC

v_gene: TRBV10-3
abundance: .
j_gene: TRBJ2-7
d_gene: .
CDR3aa: CAISDPGRLDEQYF
CDR3nt: TGTGCCATCAGTGACCCTGGAAGACTGGACGAGCAGTACTTC

v_gene: TRBV23-1
abundance: .
j_gene: TRBJ1-2
d_gene: .
CDR3aa: CASSQSGLNGIFTF
CDR3nt: TGCGCCAGCAGTCAATCTGGCCTTAATGGAATATTCACCTTC

v_gene: TRBV3-1
abundance: .
j_gene: TRBJ1-1
d_gene: .
CDR3aa: CASTRTPQNTEAFF
CDR3nt: TGTGCCAGCACCCGGACTCCCCAGAACACTGAAGCTTTCTTT

v_gene: TRBV10-3
abundance: .
j_gene: TRBJ2-7
d_gene: TRBD2
CDR3aa: CAISGGGYEQYF
CDR3nt: TGTGCCATCAGTGGGGGAGGGTACGAGCAGTACTTC

v_gene: TRBV5-1
abundance: .
j_gene: TRBJ2-5
d_gene: TRBD2
CDR3aa: CASSRGGDETQYF
CDR3nt: TGCGCCAGCAGTCGGGGGGGAGACGAGACCCAGTACTTC

v_gene: TRBV30
abundance: .
j_gene: TRBJ2-3
d_gene: TRBD1
CDR3aa: CAWSLTGGRFTDTQYF
CDR3nt: TGTGCCTGGAGTTTGACAGGGGGGCGTTTCACAGATACGCAGTATTTT

v_gene: TRBV20-1
abundance: once
j_gene: TRBJ1-5
d_gene: .
CDR3aa: CSARGGGIHSNQPQHF
CDR3nt: TGCAGTGCTAGAGGTGGGGGTATCCATAGCAATCAGCCCCAGCATTTT

v_gene: TRBV4-2
abundance: .
j_gene: TRBJ1-1
d_gene: .
CDR3aa: CASSQVETAGRVGSEAFF
CDR3nt: TGTGCCAGCAGCCAAGTCGAGACGGCCGGACGAGTAGGTAGCGAAGCTTTCTTT

v_gene: TRBV3-1
abundance: .
j_gene: TRBJ2-7
d_gene: .
CDR3aa: CASSQDLLAYEQYF
CDR3nt: TGTGCCAGCAGCCAAGATCTGCTAGCCTACGAGCAGTACTTC

v_gene: TRBV5-1
abundance: .
j_gene: TRBJ2-1
d_gene: TRBD2
CDR3aa: CASSLRLAGGLSSYNEQFF
CDR3nt: TGCGCCAGCAGCCTCCGACTAGCGGGGGGCCTAAGCTCCTACAATGAGCAGTTCTTC

v_gene: TRBV4-1
abundance: .
j_gene: TRBJ2-5
d_gene: .
CDR3aa: CASRGTLEKETQYF
CDR3nt: TGCGCCAGCAGGGGGACTCTAGAGAAAGAGACCCAGTACTTC

v_gene: TRBV2
abundance: .
j_gene: TRBJ1-5
d_gene: .
CDR3aa: CASSVTQVRNQPQHF
CDR3nt: TGTGCCAGCAGTGTAACCCAGGTTAGGAATCAGCCCCAGCATTTT

v_gene: TRBV12-3/TRBV12-4
abundance: .
j_gene: TRBJ1-6
d_gene: .
CDR3aa: CASSFDRGRSPLHF
CDR3nt: TGTGCCAGCAGTTTTGACCGGGGCCGTTCACCCCTCCACTTT

v_gene: TRBV11-1
abundance: .
j_gene: TRBJ2-7
d_gene: .
CDR3aa: CASSSDPPYEQYF
CDR3nt: TGTGCCAGCAGCTCCGACCCTCCCTACGAGCAGTACTTC

v_gene: TRBV29-1
abundance: .
j_gene: TRBJ2-7
d_gene: .
CDR3aa: CSVVGADYHEQYF
CDR3nt: TGCAGCGTTGTTGGGGCAGATTACCACGAGCAGTACTTC

v_gene: TRBV7-8
abundance: .
j_gene: TRBJ1-2
d_gene: TRBD1
CDR3aa: CASSLARTGGGFGGYTF
CDR3nt: TGTGCCAGCAGCTTAGCCCGGACAGGGGGGGGATTTGGTGGCTACACCTTC

v_gene: TRBV30
abundance: .
j_gene: TRBJ1-5
d_gene: TRBD1
CDR3aa: CAWSSGGFGNQPQHF
CDR3nt: TGTGCCTGGAGTTCAGGGGGCTTCGGCAATCAGCCCCAGCATTTT

v_gene: TRBV18
abundance: .
j_gene: TRBJ1-1
d_gene: TRBD1
CDR3aa: CASSPISVGGTGKNTEAFF
CDR3nt: TGTGCCAGCTCACCAATATCAGTTGGGGGGACAGGGAAGAACACTGAAGCTTTCTTT

v_gene: TRBV28
abundance: .
j_gene: TRBJ2-7
d_gene: .
CDR3aa: CASTLRDRNYEQYF
CDR3nt: TGTGCCAGCACCCTCCGGGACCGAAACTACGAGCAGTACTTC

v_gene: TRBV6-2/TRBV6-3
abundance: .
j_gene: TRBJ1-1
d_gene: .
CDR3aa: CASSHEIPEAFF
CDR3nt: TGTGCCAGCAGTCACGAGATACCTGAAGCTTTCTTT

v_gene: TRBV29-1
abundance: .
j_gene: TRBJ2-5
d_gene: .
CDR3aa: CSVVRGNQETQYF
CDR3nt: TGCAGCGTTGTTAGGGGTAACCAAGAGACCCAGTACTTC

v_gene: TRBV3-1
abundance: .
j_gene: TRBJ2-7
d_gene: TRBD1
CDR3aa: CASSQEGQRSSYEQYF
CDR3nt: TGTGCCAGCAGCCAAGAGGGACAGAGGAGCTCCTACGAGCAGTACTTC

v_gene: TRBV19
abundance: few
j_gene: TRBJ1-1
d_gene: TRBD1
CDR3aa: CASSGDRNTEAFF
CDR3nt: TGTGCCAGTAGTGGGGACAGGAACACTGAAGCTTTCTTT

v_gene: TRBV28
abundance: .
j_gene: TRBJ1-1
d_gene: .
CDR3aa: CASSGPRGNTEAFF
CDR3nt: TGTGCCAGCAGTGGCCCCAGGGGGAACACTGAAGCTTTCTTT

v_gene: TRBV29-1
abundance: .
j_gene: TRBJ2-3
d_gene: TRBD1
CDR3aa: CSVDRGQTDTQYF
CDR3nt: TGCAGCGTCGACAGGGGGCAAACAGATACGCAGTATTTT

v_gene: TRBV29-1
abundance: .
j_gene: TRBJ2-1
d_gene: .
CDR3aa: CSVGGTGSPGGQFF
CDR3nt: TGCAGCGTTGGGGGGACAGGTTCTCCGGGGGGGCAGTTCTTC

v_gene: TRBV7-2
abundance: .
j_gene: TRBJ2-5
d_gene: .
CDR3aa: CASSLAITGIRETQYF
CDR3nt: TGTGCCAGCAGCTTAGCGATAACAGGGATCAGAGAGACCCAGTACTTC

v_gene: TRBV6-6
abundance: .
j_gene: TRBJ1-3
d_gene: TRBD1
CDR3aa: CASSPQGASGNTIYF
CDR3nt: TGTGCCAGCAGCCCCCAGGGGGCCTCTGGAAACACCATATATTTT

v_gene: TRBV6-2/TRBV6-3
abundance: once
j_gene: TRBJ1-2
d_gene: .
CDR3aa: CASREPGQGYGYTF
CDR3nt: TGTGCCAGCAGAGAACCGGGACAAGGCTATGGCTACACCTTC

v_gene: TRBV20-1
abundance: .
j_gene: TRBJ2-7
d_gene: TRBD2
CDR3aa: CSANSGVSSYEQYF
CDR3nt: TGCAGTGCTAACAGCGGGGTATCCTCCTACGAGCAGTACTTC

v_gene: TRBV28
abundance: .
j_gene: TRBJ2-5
d_gene: .
CDR3aa: CASRLRAGAETQYF
CDR3nt: TGTGCCAGCAGACTCAGGGCGGGTGCAGAGACCCAGTACTTC

v_gene: TRBV9
abundance: .
j_gene: TRBJ2-3
d_gene: TRBD2
CDR3aa: CASSGPGTSGTDTQYF
CDR3nt: TGTGCCAGCAGCGGGCCCGGGACTAGTGGCACAGATACGCAGTATTTT

v_gene: TRBV29-1
abundance: .
j_gene: TRBJ2-5
d_gene: .
CDR3aa: CSGGQGYQETQYF
CDR3nt: TGCAGCGGCGGGCAGGGGTACCAAGAGACCCAGTACTTC

v_gene: TRBV6-2/TRBV6-3
abundance: .
j_gene: TRBJ1-2
d_gene: .
CDR3aa: CAGRASTVEGYTF
CDR3nt: TGTGCCGGACGAGCATCGACGGTGGAGGGCTACACCTTC

v_gene: TRBV15
abundance: .
j_gene: TRBJ2-7
d_gene: .
CDR3aa: CATSRVKVTYEQYF
CDR3nt: TGTGCCACCAGCAGAGTTAAGGTTACCTACGAGCAGTACTTC

v_gene: TRBV4-3
abundance: .
j_gene: TRBJ2-3
d_gene: .
CDR3aa: CASSRGGDSTDTQYF
CDR3nt: TGCGCCAGCAGCCGAGGTGGGGACTCCACAGATACGCAGTATTTT